These 16 T cell receptor beta chains originate from one sample sequenced in a study of blood T cell repertoires in COVID-19. Sequenced by immunoSEQ multiplex PCR; TCRdb stores in-frame clones only, minus some. The sample holds about 220,000 clones, approximately 92% seen once. The sequenced sample was PBMCs or T cells enriched from blood (not recorded which). These receptors were taken from a woman in her late teens or twenties in a cohort exposed to, infected with or recovered from COVID-19 (not recorded which).

This clone was observed a single time. The gene calls are TRBV4-2 and TRBJ2-5; 8 nucleotides match TRBD2. The germline gives CDR1 LGHNA, CDR2 YNFKEQ. The V segment lost 4 bases and the J segment 4 bases; nucleotides outside the gene matches: 5. The CDR3 is made up of 14 amino acids. The CDR3 region is CASSPAGGGETQYF. The CDR3 DNA reads as TGTGCCAGCAGCCCCGCCGGGGGGGGAGAGACCCAGTACTTC.

The chain is built from TRBV6-6 and TRBJ1-3, with D hard to call. V lost 1 base and J lost 4, with 8 bases in between. Germline CDR1 and CDR2: MNHNY and SVGAGI (reference sequence). The CDR3 is 14 residues long. CDR3 residues: CASSYWPVGNTIYF. DNA of the CDR3: TGTGCCAGCAGTTACTGGCCAGTAGGAAACACCATATATTTT.

This rearrangement joins TRBV27 to TRBJ1-1; 9 bases are a match to TRBD1. This CDR3 spans 12 amino acids. The germline gives CDR1 MNHEY, CDR2 SMNVEV (reference sequence). Losses at the gene ends were 4 bases for V and 10 bases for J; bases not matched to a gene: 4. The chain's CDR3 is CASSSTTGGAFF. CDR3 in DNA: TGTGCCAGCAGTTCCACGACAGGGGGAGCTTTCTTT.

The V and J genes are TRBV28 and TRBJ1-5; TRBD1 matches 8 bases. The CDR3 is made up of 16 amino acids. CDR1 is MDHEN and CDR2 is SYDVKM in the germline V gene. J lost 2 bases, V lost 7 bases, and 10 bases had no gene match. CDR3 residues: CASISGQGKGNQPQHF. DNA of the CDR3: TGTGCCAGCATCTCCGGACAGGGTAAGGGCAATCAGCCCCAGCATTTT.

The CDR3 DNA reads as TGTGCCAGCAGCCAAGGCGACGGAGCTAATGAAAAACTGTTTTTT. Residues: CASSQGDGANEKLFF. The V gene is TRBV3-1 (or the pseudogene TRBV3-2), the J gene TRBJ1-4; D not certain. This CDR3 has 15 amino acids. V was trimmed by 1 base and J by 3 bases, leaving 9 bases between them. The germline V gene has CDR1 LGHDT and CDR2 YNNKEL (reference sequence).

This clone was seen only once. The rearrangement joins TRBV5-4 to TRBJ1-6; D is undetermined. Per germline, CDR1 SGHNT and CDR2 YYREEE (reference sequence). The CDR3 extends over 12 amino acids. V lost 6 bases to trimming and J lost 7 bases, with 8 bases between them. The CDR3 is CASTTGNSPLHF. The CDR3 bases are TGTGCCAGCACGACGGGGAATTCACCCCTCCACTTT.

The CDR3 DNA reads as TGTGCCAGCAGCTTATTAGGAGGGGTTGGAAACACCATATATTTT. This codes for CASSLLGGVGNTIYF. This rearrangement joins TRBV7-6 to TRBJ1-3, with D possibly being TRBD1 (5 bases). Germline-derived CDR1 and CDR2 are SGHVS and FNYEAQ. The CDR3 extends over 15 amino acids. The germline V and J ends were trimmed by 2 bases and 3 bases, with 11 bases remaining between them.

This clone was seen a few times. The rearrangement uses TRBV2 and TRBJ1-3, with no clear D. The CDR3 extends over 13 amino acids. CDR1 SNHLY and CDR2 FYNNEI come from the germline V gene. V shed 7 bases and J shed 4 bases, with 11 bases lying between them. The CDR3 sequence is CASMRMEGNTIYF. The CDR3 DNA sequence: TGTGCCAGCATGCGGATGGAGGGAAACACCATATATTTT.

The CDR3 reads CASSLSDRGRDAEAFF. Here the CDR3 DNA reads TGTGCCAGCAGCTTATCCGACAGGGGGCGGGATGCTGAAGCTTTCTTT. This sequence joins TRBV13 and TRBJ1-1; the match to TRBD1 covers 10 bases. This CDR3 region has 16 residues. Trimming at V came to 2 bases and at J to 6 bases, leaving 9 bases not matched to a gene. Germline V gene lookup returns CDR1 PRHDT and CDR2 FYEKMQ (reference sequence).

This rearrangement joins TRBV7-9 to TRBJ1-1, with 9 bases lining up with TRBD1. The V gene end was trimmed by 2 bases and the J gene end by 8 bases; junction bases not matched to a gene: 6. Germline loops: CDR1 SEHNR, CDR2 FQNEAQ (reference sequence). This CDR3 is 14 amino acids long. CDR3 sequence reads: CASSLRGQGAEAFF. CDR3 sequence (DNA): TGTGCCAGCAGCTTAAGGGGACAGGGAGCGGAAGCTTTCTTT.

V and J are TRBV9 and TRBJ2-7; 8 positions match TRBD1. The V segment lost 3 bases and the J segment 0 bases; nucleotides outside the gene matches: 2. CDR3 length: 14 residues. CDR1 and CDR2 (germline): SGDLS, YYNGEE. The CDR3 DNA reads as TGTGCCAGCAGCGCGGGACAGGCCTCCTACGAGCAGTACTTC. This sequence encodes CASSAGQASYEQYF.

The V gene is TRBV5-1, the J gene TRBJ1-3, with 9 bases fitting TRBD1. Germline values: CDR1 SGHRS, CDR2 YFSETQ. The CDR3 contains 15 residues. V shed 6 bases and J 7 bases; nucleotides not matched to a gene: 11. The CDR3 loop is CASTVQGAVGNTIYF. The DNA for the CDR3 is TGCGCCAGCACGGTACAGGGGGCTGTTGGTAACACCATATATTTT.

V is TRBV24-1 and J is TRBJ1-1; 7 nucleotides agree with TRBD1. The J segment lost 5 bases and the V segment lost 4 bases, leaving 6 bases of the junction unmatched. CDR3 length: 14 residues. From germline, CDR1 is KGHDR and CDR2 SFDVKD. Here the CDR3 reads CATSDTGTDTEAFF. In nucleotides, the CDR3 is TGTGCCACCAGTGACACCGGGACAGATACTGAAGCTTTCTTT.

The rearrangement joins TRBV24-1 to TRBJ2-1; 11 positions match TRBD1. Per the germline V gene, CDR1 is KGHDR and CDR2 is SFDVKD. The J segment lost 7 bases and the V segment lost 4 bases, leaving 8 bases of the junction unmatched. The CDR3 consists of 16 residues. Written as DNA, the CDR3 is TGTGCCACCAGTGACCCGGGACAGGGGGTTGGTAATGAGCAGTTCTTC. This codes for CATSDPGQGVGNEQFF.

The J gene is TRBJ1-4, the V gene TRBV28, with a weak D call TRBD1 (5 bases). CDR3 size: 16 residues. From germline, CDR1 is MDHEN and CDR2 SYDVKM. Trimming stripped 4 bases from V and 3 bases from J, with 15 bases between. The CDR3 nucleotides are TGTGCCAGCAGTTCCCTCGGGACTGAGGCTAATGAAAAACTGTTTTTT. Amino acids: CASSSLGTEANEKLFF.

V gene TRBV28 combines with J gene TRBJ1-1, with a tentative D call TRBD1 (6 bases). V was pared by 3 bases and J by 4 bases, with 15 bases between. This CDR3 has 15 amino acids. From germline, CDR1 is MDHEN and CDR2 SYDVKM. The CDR3 bases are TGTGCCAGCAGTTTTTGGGGAGGGGGAGGCACTGAAGCTTTCTTT. Residues: CASSFWGGGGTEAFF.